These 7 T cell receptor beta chains originate from one sample sequenced in a study of blood T cell repertoires in COVID-19. Sequenced by immunoSEQ multiplex PCR; TCRdb stores in-frame clones only, minus some. The sample carries hundreds of thousands of clones, approximately 80% recorded once. Sequencing was carried out using PBMCs or T cells enriched from blood (not recorded which). The source of these receptors is a man aged 35 to 55 who had been exposed to COVID-19.

V usage is TRBV6-6 and J usage is TRBJ1-1, with D perhaps TRBD1 (5 bases). Deletions cut 8 bases from V and 1 base from J, with 14 bases between. This CDR3 has 14 amino acids. The germline gives CDR1 MNHNY, CDR2 SVGAGI (reference sequence). The CDR3 loop reads CASLSGGGNTEAFF. The CDR3 DNA reads as TGTGCCAGCCTTAGTGGGGGGGGGAACACTGAAGCTTTCTTT.

The chain combines TRBV5-8 with TRBJ2-1, with D tentatively TRBD2 (5 bases). CDR1 is SGHTS and CDR2 is YDEGEE in the germline V gene. The CDR3 is 10 residues long. The V end was cut by 7 bases, the J end by 7 bases, with 6 bases between. CDR3 sequence: CASGGNEQFF. The CDR3 DNA reads TGTGCCAGCGGCGGGAATGAGCAGTTCTTC.

V is TRBV7-3 and J is TRBJ1-2; D call uncertain. CDR1 is SGHTA, CDR2 FQGTGA, per germline. The CDR3 has 13 residues. V was pared by 4 bases and J by 2 bases, with 8 bases between. As DNA, the CDR3 is TGTGCCAGCAGCTCGACACCCAACTATGGCTACACCTTC. Its translation: CASSSTPNYGYTF.

The sample holds one count of this clone. The V gene is TRBV5-1, the J gene TRBJ2-7; 11 bases fit TRBD2. With 3 bases clipped from V and 7 bases from J, the junction kept 9 bases outside the gene matches. The CDR3 extends over 15 amino acids. Germline V gene sequence: CDR1 SGHRS, CDR2 YFSETQ. The CDR3 reads CASSYIASGRSEQYF. In DNA, the CDR3 is TGCGCCAGCAGCTACATCGCTAGCGGGAGGAGTGAGCAGTACTTC.

This chain connects TRBV27 to TRBJ2-7; 8 bases align to TRBD2. Trimming cost V 7 bases and J 4 bases; bases outside gene matches: 6. The length of the CDR3 is 13 residues. Germline V gives CDR1 MNHEY, CDR2 SMNVEV (reference sequence). CDR3 sequence reads: CASKSRGGYEQYF. For the CDR3, the DNA is TGTGCCAGCAAGTCCCGGGGGGGGTACGAGCAGTACTTC.

The CDR3: CASSFSMDTGELFF. As DNA, the CDR3 is TGTGCCAGCAGCTTTTCTATGGACACCGGGGAGCTGTTTTTT. The genes are TRBV5-4 and TRBJ2-2; D is undetermined. The CDR3 has 14 amino acids. V was cut by 2 bases and J by 3 bases, with 8 bases left in between. Germline V gives CDR1 SGHNT, CDR2 YYREEE (reference sequence).

This clone occurred a few times. V usage is TRBV19 and J usage is TRBJ1-5; D gene unclear. Per germline, CDR1 LNHDA and CDR2 SQIVND (reference sequence). The V gene lost 8 bases and the J gene lost 0 bases, with 11 bases spanning the gap. CDR3 length: 14 amino acids. For the CDR3, the DNA is TGTGCCAGTGACCTAGTTTATAGCAATCAGCCCCAGCATTTT. This gives the protein CASDLVYSNQPQHF.